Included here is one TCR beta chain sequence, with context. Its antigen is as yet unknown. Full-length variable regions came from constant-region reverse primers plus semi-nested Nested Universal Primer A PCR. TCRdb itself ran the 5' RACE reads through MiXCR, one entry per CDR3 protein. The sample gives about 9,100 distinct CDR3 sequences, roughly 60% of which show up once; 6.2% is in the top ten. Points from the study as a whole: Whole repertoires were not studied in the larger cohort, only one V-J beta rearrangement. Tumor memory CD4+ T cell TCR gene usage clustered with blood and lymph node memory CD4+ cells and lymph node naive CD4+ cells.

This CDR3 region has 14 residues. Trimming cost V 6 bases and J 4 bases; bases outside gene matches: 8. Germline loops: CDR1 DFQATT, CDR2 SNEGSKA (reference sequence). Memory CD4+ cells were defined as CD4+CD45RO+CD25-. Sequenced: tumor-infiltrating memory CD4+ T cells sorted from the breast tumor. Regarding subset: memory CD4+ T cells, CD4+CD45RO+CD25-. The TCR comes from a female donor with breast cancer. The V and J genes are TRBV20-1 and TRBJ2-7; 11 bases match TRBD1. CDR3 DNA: TGCAGTGCCAACCGGGACAGGGGGTTGTACGAGCAGTACTTC. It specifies CSANRDRGLYEQYF.